This T cell receptor beta chain came from a study of T-cell memory formation after mild COVID-19. Study overall: In these data, TCR clusters were largely donor specific.

This clonotype occurred a few times. Its antigen is currently unknown. Libraries for TCRalpha and TCRbeta carried sample barcodes and unique molecular identifiers via 5'RACE. MiXCR, applied by TCRdb to the 5' RACE reads, yields one record per CDR3 protein. The sample lists about 310,000 distinct CDR3 sequences, 19% occurring once. Study-wide results and caveats: Contracting CD4+ clones lay largely in CM and EM, with CD8+ ones residing in EMRA. There were some responding clones in pre-infection memory, which suggested that cross-reactive memory had joined.

The clonotype comes from a man aged 18 to 30 who had mild COVID-19 (a few samples of this study predate the infection). Cell type and time point are not known. The sample consisted of PBMCs or a T cell subset sorted from them (not recorded which).

The CDR3 nucleotides are TGTGCCAGCAGCTTAGAAGGGACAGGTCGTGACTACACCTTC. It translates to CASSLEGTGRDYTF. The chain links TRBV5-6 to TRBJ1-2; 8 bases are a match to TRBD1. V was pared by 2 bases and J by 10 bases, with 10 bases of the junction left unmatched. In germline, CDR1 is SGHDT, CDR2 YYEEEE. The CDR3 is 14 amino acids.